These T cell receptor beta chains were read from a single sample in a study of cytomegalovirus exposure and HLA in healthy donors. The data were produced by immunoSEQ multiplex PCR, yet TCRdb's version contains in-frame clones alone and is incomplete. Of around 130,000 clones listed, over 75% are singletons. Input material: PBMCs. Receptor source: a man in his forties in good health and CMV-seronegative. CDR3s include the opening cysteine and the closing phenylalanine or tryptophan. A D gene is named only where the DNA matches it firmly. Size values are once, few and many counts, or a class for expanded clones, and some rows have none.

TRBJ2-7	TRBV2	.	.	TGTGCCAGCAGAAAAACCCGGGACATCCCCGAGCAGTACTTC	CASRKTRDIPEQYF
TRBJ2-2	TRBV5-4	TRBD1	.	TGTGCCAGCAGCTTACAGGGGGCGCCCACCGGGGAGCTGTTTTTT	CASSLQGAPTGELFF
TRBJ1-5	TRBV27	.	few	TGTGCCAGCAGGAGGACAGCCAATCAGCCCCAGCATTTT	CASRRTANQPQHF
TRBJ2-7	TRBV29-1	TRBD2	.	TGCAGCGTTGCCGGGACTAGCGGACTATACGAGCAGTACTTC	CSVAGTSGLYEQYF
TRBJ2-6	TRBV11-2	.	.	TGTGCCAGCAGCTTATCCCACGGTGGGGCCAACGGCCTGACTTTC	CASSLSHGGANGLTF
TRBJ1-1	TRBV11-2	.	.	TGTGCCAGCAGCAGATCAAGGGGGGGGACTGAAGCTTTCTTT	CASSRSRGGTEAFF
TRBJ1-1	TRBV19	.	.	TGTGCCAGTAGTATCGATCGGCGGAGGAACACTGAAGCTTTCTTT	CASSIDRRRNTEAFF
TRBJ2-7	TRBV30	TRBD1	.	TGTGCCTGGAGGGGGGGCGGGACAGGACTATACGAGCAGTACTTC	CAWRGGGTGLYEQYF
TRBJ1-3	TRBV5-6	.	once	TGTGCCAGCAGCCAGGGCCCATCAACTGGAAACACCATATATTTT	CASSQGPSTGNTIYF
TRBJ2-1	TRBV5-1	TRBD2	.	TGCGCCAGCAGCGACAGCGGGAGGGCCGGGTCCAATGAGCAGTTCTTC	CASSDSGRAGSNEQFF
TRBJ2-1	TRBV4-3	TRBD2	.	TGCGCCAGCAGCCAAGTTAGCGGGAGGGCCGGGGCGTACAATGAGCAGTTCTTC	CASSQVSGRAGAYNEQFF
TRBJ2-7	TRBV6-5	.	.	TGTGCCAGCAGTTACTTGGGACAAAGCTCCTACGAGCAGTACTTC	CASSYLGQSSYEQYF
TRBJ1-3	TRBV7-2	TRBD1	once	TGTGCCAGCAGCCCCGAGTGGATGACAGGGTCTGGAAACACCATATATTTT	CASSPEWMTGSGNTIYF
TRBJ2-3	TRBV7-2	TRBD2	once	TGTGCCAGCAGCAGAACTAGCGGGGGGAGAACAGATACGCAGTATTTT	CASSRTSGGRTDTQYF
TRBJ1-2	TRBV7-8	TRBD1	.	TGTGCCAGCAGCTTAGTACCAGGGGGCGGCGGCTACACCTTC	CASSLVPGGGGYTF
TRBJ2-2	TRBV4-3	.	.	TGCGCCAGCAGCCATCTTAGCGGACGCGGGGAGCTGTTTTTT	CASSHLSGRGELFF
TRBJ1-4	TRBV5-4	.	.	TGTGCCAGTACCAGGGTCGGTGAAAAACTGTTTTTT	CASTRVGEKLFF
TRBJ1-1	TRBV2	.	.	TGTGCCAGCAGTGAGGGCCAGGGTGGATTCTTT	CASSEGQGGFF
TRBJ1-1	TRBV29-1	TRBD1	once	TGCAGCGCAGGACAGGGGGCTTACACTGAAGCTTTCTTT	CSAGQGAYTEAFF
TRBJ1-2	TRBV7-9	TRBD1	.	TGTGCCAGCAGCTTTGACAGGGGAGACTCCTACACCTTC	CASSFDRGDSYTF
TRBJ1-4	TRBV7-9	.	.	TGTGCCAGCAGCTCGGGTAGCTTTTTTGAAAAACTGTTTTTT	CASSSGSFFEKLFF
TRBJ2-7	TRBV29-1	TRBD1	.	TGCAGCGTTGACGAAGGCAGGGGGAACGAGCAGTACTTC	CSVDEGRGNEQYF
TRBJ2-1	TRBV27	TRBD2	.	TGTGCCAGCAGTTCCAGACTAGCGGTTGTTAGTCACTCCTACAATGAGCAGTTCTTC	CASSSRLAVVSHSYNEQFF
TRBJ1-4	TRBV11-2	.	.	TGTGCCAGCAGCTTATACTTAGAAAAACTGTTTTTT	CASSLYLEKLFF
TRBJ2-3	TRBV7-2	.	few	TGTGCCAGCAGCTTAGCCCTTACTAGCACAGATACGCAGTATTTT	CASSLALTSTDTQYF
TRBJ2-7	TRBV6-5	.	.	TGTGCCAGCAGTTACGGAGGGGAGCAGTACTTC	CASSYGGEQYF
TRBJ2-1	TRBV18	.	.	TGTGCCAGCTCACCATTAGGGGGACTACTAGTTGATGAGCAGTTCTTC	CASSPLGGLLVDEQFF
TRBJ1-1	TRBV2	.	.	TGTGCCAGCAGTGAGGAGACAGTACTTAACACTGAAGCTTTCTTT	CASSEETVLNTEAFF
TRBJ1-5	TRBV30	.	.	TGTGCCTGGTCGGACAGAGACAATCAGCCCCAGCATTTT	CAWSDRDNQPQHF
TRBJ2-3	TRBV19	.	.	TGTGCCAGTAGTCTATCCAGCACAGATACGCAGTATTTT	CASSLSSTDTQYF
TRBJ2-7	TRBV5-1	TRBD1	few	TGCGCCAGCAGGGGGACAGGGGGCGTCCAGTACTTC	CASRGTGGVQYF
TRBJ1-1	TRBV7-2	.	.	TGTGCCAGCAGCTTAACAGGGAAATCTGAAGCTTTCTTT	CASSLTGKSEAFF
TRBJ2-7	TRBV6-1	TRBD2	few	TGTGCCAGCAGTGAAGTATGGGACTACTCCTACGAGCAGTACTTC	CASSEVWDYSYEQYF
TRBJ2-6	TRBV27	.	.	TGTGCCAGCAGTTTAGCTGGGGCCAACGGCCTGACTTTC	CASSLAGANGLTF
TRBJ1-5	TRBV10-3	TRBD1	once	TGTGCCATCAGTGCGGGACAGGGGTTTCAGCCCCAGCATTTT	CAISAGQGFQPQHF
TRBJ1-2	TRBV7-2	TRBD1	.	TGTGCCAGCAGCTTAGCCGGGACAGGGCCCGGGGGCTACACCTTC	CASSLAGTGPGGYTF
TRBJ2-7	TRBV9	.	.	TGTGCCAGCAGCCCTAGGACTATGTCCTACGAGCAGTACTTC	CASSPRTMSYEQYF
TRBJ2-2	TRBV7-9	TRBD1	once	TGTGCCAGCAGCTTCAGGACAGGGGGCGCCACCGGGGAGCTGTTTTTT	CASSFRTGGATGELFF
TRBJ2-2	TRBV11-3	TRBD2	.	TGTGCCAGCAGTCCGGGGGGTGGTACCGGGGAGCTGTTTTTT	CASSPGGGTGELFF
TRBJ2-1	TRBV5-5	TRBD2	.	TGTGCCAGCAGCCCCGGGACTAGCGCTTCCTACAATGAGCAGTTCTTC	CASSPGTSASYNEQFF
TRBJ1-2	TRBV5-4	TRBD1	.	TGTGCCAGCAGCGAGGGACAGGAGGTCTATGGCTACACCTTC	CASSEGQEVYGYTF
TRBJ1-2	TRBV6-5	.	few	TGTGCCAGCAGTTACACAAGAGGGTGGAGTTACACCTTC	CASSYTRGWSYTF
TRBJ1-6	TRBV5-1	TRBD1	.	TGCGCCAGCAGCCTTGAGACAGGGTATAATTCACCCCTCCACTTT	CASSLETGYNSPLHF
TRBJ2-7	TRBV6-6	TRBD2	.	TGTGCCGCAAATACTGGACTAGCGGGAGCCTACGAGCAGTACTTC	CAANTGLAGAYEQYF
TRBJ1-5	TRBV6-5	.	.	TGTGCCAGCGGCGGTTCGGGGAATCAGCCCCAGCATTTT	CASGGSGNQPQHF
TRBJ2-5	TRBV7-2	.	.	TGTGCCAGCAGCTTCCGGGGGGAGACCCAGTACTTC	CASSFRGETQYF
TRBJ2-7	TRBV4-3	TRBD2	.	TGCGCCAGCAGCCAAGCAAGTAGCGGGTACGAGCAGTACTTC	CASSQASSGYEQYF
TRBJ1-2	TRBV7-9	.	.	TGTGCCAGCAGCCTCCTCTATGGCTACACCTTC	CASSLLYGYTF
TRBJ2-7	TRBV4-1	.	.	TGCGCCAGCAGCCAAGATAGTGACAGCAACTCCTACGAGCAGTACTTC	CASSQDSDSNSYEQYF
TRBJ2-1	TRBV5-1	.	once	TGCGCCAGCAGCTTGGTTTGGGGGGGGGCGGGAAACAATGAGCAGTTCTTC	CASSLVWGGAGNNEQFF
TRBJ1-6	TRBV18	TRBD1	.	TGTGCCAGCTCGGGTGACAGGGGGCAGAATTCACCCCTCCACTTT	CASSGDRGQNSPLHF
TRBJ2-2	TRBV2	.	once	TGTGCCAGCAGTATGCTGGGGGCGGGGGATTTCACCGGGGAGCTGTTTTTT	CASSMLGAGDFTGELFF
TRBJ2-7	TRBV14	TRBD1	.	TGTGCCAGCAGCCTGAGACAGGGGGCGGGCGAGCAGTACTTC	CASSLRQGAGEQYF
TRBJ1-2	TRBV19	.	once	TGTGCCAGTTCCCGGTCCGGAGGGGTTAACTATGGCTACACCTTC	CASSRSGGVNYGYTF
TRBJ2-1	TRBV29-1	.	.	TGCAGCGTTGAGTTTACTAATGAGCAGTTCTTC	CSVEFTNEQFF